Listed below are T cell receptor beta chains from one sample, sequenced in a study of blood T cell repertoires in COVID-19. Profiled with immunoSEQ multiplex PCR; TCRdb holds only in-frame clones, not every one. The sample comprises about 310,000 clones, approximately 86% of which are singletons, and roughly 1.3% rests with the top ten. The sample taken for sequencing was peripheral blood. These receptors originate from a man aged 70 or older with acute or convalescent COVID-19. Both conserved end residues are part of each CDR3. Each record gives: D gene, clone size, CDR3 length, V gene, J gene, CDR3 protein, CDR3 DNA. A D gene is named only where the DNA matches it firmly. The size field is filled for only some rows; it gives once, few, many or a size class.

TRBD2	NA	16	TRBV3-1/TRBV3-2	TRBJ2-3	CASSLVAGGSTDTQYF	TGTGCCAGCAGCCTAGTAGCGGGAGGGAGCACAGATACGCAGTATTTT
NA	NA	13	TRBV7-8	TRBJ2-5	CASSLGGEETQYF	TGTGCCAGCAGCTTAGGTGGAGAAGAGACCCAGTACTTC
TRBD1	NA	18	TRBV3-1/TRBV3-2	TRBJ2-7	CASSQGALTGTAEREQYF	TGTGCCAGCAGCCAAGGCGCCTTAACCGGGACAGCCGAACGGGAGCAGTACTTC
NA	NA	15	TRBV18	TRBJ1-1	CASATGTRKNTEAFF	TGTGCCAGCGCAACCGGGACACGAAAGAACACTGAAGCTTTCTTT
TRBD1	NA	15	TRBV3-1/TRBV3-2	TRBJ1-4	CASSIGQGASEKLFF	TGTGCCAGCAGCATTGGACAGGGGGCTTCTGAAAAACTGTTTTTT
TRBD1	NA	15	TRBV5-1	TRBJ1-5	CASSLDPGGGQPQHF	TGCGCCAGCAGCTTGGACCCAGGGGGCGGGCAGCCCCAGCATTTT
NA	NA	13	TRBV2	TRBJ1-4	CASYGPPNEKLFF	TGTGCCAGCTATGGGCCTCCAAATGAAAAACTGTTTTTT
NA	few	15	TRBV7-2	TRBJ1-5	CASSLVGVGNQPQHF	TGTGCCAGCAGCTTAGTGGGAGTAGGCAATCAGCCCCAGCATTTT
NA	once	14	TRBV5-1	TRBJ2-3	CASSIGTLSDTQYF	TGCGCCAGCAGCATCGGGACACTTTCAGATACGCAGTATTTT
NA	NA	16	TRBV7-2	TRBJ1-2	CASSDTGTVISYGYTF	TGTGCCAGCAGTGATACAGGGACCGTGATCTCCTATGGCTACACCTTC
TRBD1	NA	13	TRBV6-5	TRBJ1-2	CASSMDRGSGYTF	TGTGCCAGCAGCATGGACAGGGGATCGGGCTACACCTTC
TRBD2	once	15	TRBV7-3	TRBJ2-3	CASSPSGTSGDTQYF	TGTGCCAGCAGCCCAAGCGGGACTAGCGGCGATACGCAGTATTTT
NA	NA	14	TRBV9	TRBJ2-7	CASSVDQGTYEQYF	TGTGCCAGCAGCGTAGATCAGGGTACCTACGAGCAGTACTTC
TRBD1	NA	17	TRBV7-6	TRBJ2-1	CASSPPRQGHSYNEQFF	TGTGCCAGCAGCCCTCCCAGACAGGGACACTCCTACAATGAGCAGTTCTTC
NA	NA	15	TRBV7-2	TRBJ2-2	CASSLVGGPVGELFF	TGTGCCAGCAGCTTAGTGGGGGGGCCCGTCGGGGAGCTGTTTTTT
TRBD1	NA	14	TRBV7-2	TRBJ1-6	CASSLTGQNSPLHF	TGTGCCAGCAGTTTGACAGGGCAAAATTCACCCCTCCACTTT
TRBD1	NA	13	TRBV12-3/TRBV12-4	TRBJ2-1	CASRQTGGNEQFF	TGTGCCAGCAGGCAGACAGGGGGCAATGAGCAGTTCTTC
NA	few	16	TRBV4-2	TRBJ1-3	CASSQTGIGSGNTIYF	TGTGCCAGCAGCCAAACGGGGATCGGCTCTGGAAACACCATATATTTT
NA	NA	13	TRBV3-1/TRBV3-2	TRBJ2-4	CASSQFDGSIQYF	TGTGCCAGCAGCCAATTTGACGGGAGCATTCAGTACTTC
NA	NA	16	TRBV5-8	TRBJ1-3	CASSPGLILSGNTIYF	TGTGCCAGCAGCCCGGGACTGATCCTCTCTGGAAACACCATATATTTT
NA	NA	13	TRBV7-9	TRBJ1-1	CASSSQSNTEAFF	TGTGCCAGCAGCTCACAGAGTAACACTGAAGCTTTCTTT
TRBD2	NA	15	TRBV10-3	TRBJ2-7	CAISPTSVNTYEQYF	TGTGCCATCAGTCCAACTAGCGTAAATACCTACGAGCAGTACTTC
TRBD2	NA	13	TRBV10-3	TRBJ2-3	CAIGLEGADTQYF	TGTGCCATAGGACTAGAGGGCGCAGATACGCAGTATTTT
TRBD1	NA	13	TRBV29-1	TRBJ2-1	CSAGTGGSNEQFF	TGCAGCGCGGGGACAGGGGGTTCCAATGAGCAGTTCTTC
TRBD1	NA	17	TRBV5-1	TRBJ2-5	CASSLGATGATQETQYF	TGCGCCAGCAGCTTGGGGGCGACAGGGGCTACTCAAGAGACCCAGTACTTC
TRBD2	once	14	TRBV7-2	TRBJ2-5	CASSLERGGETQYF	TGTGCCAGCAGCCTTGAGCGGGGCGGGGAGACCCAGTACTTC
TRBD1	once	14	TRBV11-3	TRBJ1-1	CASSRDRVNTEAFF	TGTGCCAGCAGCCGGGACAGGGTGAACACTGAAGCTTTCTTT
NA	NA	15	TRBV14	TRBJ1-1	CASSQYGGGGGEAFF	TGTGCCAGCAGCCAATACGGCGGGGGAGGCGGTGAAGCTTTCTTT
TRBD1	NA	14	TRBV29-1	TRBJ2-5	CSVRQGNVQETQYF	TGCAGCGTTCGACAGGGAAACGTTCAAGAGACCCAGTACTTC
TRBD2	NA	13	TRBV7-2	TRBJ2-1	CASSLNREGEQFF	TGTGCCAGCAGCTTAAATCGGGAGGGTGAGCAGTTCTTC
TRBD2	NA	18	TRBV27	TRBJ2-7	CASSSRPTTSGRTYEQYF	TGTGCCAGCAGTTCCCGTCCGACTACTAGCGGGAGAACTTACGAGCAGTACTTC
TRBD2	NA	15	TRBV7-2	TRBJ2-7	CASRGGLAGSYEQYF	TGTGCCAGCAGAGGGGGACTAGCGGGGTCCTACGAGCAGTACTTC
TRBD2	NA	16	TRBV6-4	TRBJ2-1	CASNVPGTSIYDEQFF	TGTGCCAGCAACGTCCCGGGGACTAGCATCTACGATGAGCAGTTCTTC
NA	once	19	TRBV7-9	TRBJ2-3	CASSLAGLGPQGNSDTQYF	TGTGCCAGCAGCTTAGCGGGGTTGGGGCCCCAAGGGAATTCAGATACGCAGTATTTT
NA	NA	13	TRBV28	TRBJ1-2	CASRTALPYGYTF	TGTGCCAGCAGAACAGCCCTACCCTATGGCTACACCTTC
NA	NA	12	TRBV15	TRBJ1-5	CATSALGQPQHF	TGTGCCACCAGCGCTCTCGGTCAGCCCCAGCATTTT
TRBD1	NA	13	TRBV28	TRBJ2-7	CASSLFDRDEQYF	TGTGCCAGCAGTTTATTTGACAGGGATGAGCAGTACTTC
NA	NA	13	TRBV6-1	TRBJ1-4	CASSEASRGKLFF	TGTGCCAGCAGTGAAGCGTCCCGGGGTAAACTGTTTTTT
TRBD1	NA	16	TRBV4-1	TRBJ2-5	CASSQSGTGPQETQYF	TGCGCCAGCAGCCAAAGTGGGACAGGCCCCCAAGAGACCCAGTACTTC
TRBD1	NA	15	TRBV28	TRBJ1-5	CASSPRGQGNQPQHF	TGTGCCAGCAGCCCTCGGGGACAGGGGAATCAGCCCCAGCATTTT
NA	NA	16	TRBV21-1	TRBJ1-6	CASSRYRQHKDSPLHF	TGTGCCAGCAGCCGCTACCGACAGCACAAAGATTCACCCCTCCACTTT
TRBD1	NA	15	TRBV7-2	TRBJ1-1	CASSYTGQGQREAFF	TGTGCCAGCAGCTATACTGGACAGGGCCAAAGGGAAGCTTTCTTT
TRBD1	NA	15	TRBV5-5	TRBJ2-1	CASSVGQGNYNEQFF	TGTGCCAGCAGCGTGGGACAGGGGAACTACAATGAGCAGTTCTTC
NA	NA	12	TRBV30	TRBJ2-5	CAMWGEWETQYF	TGTGCCATGTGGGGGGAGTGGGAGACCCAGTACTTC